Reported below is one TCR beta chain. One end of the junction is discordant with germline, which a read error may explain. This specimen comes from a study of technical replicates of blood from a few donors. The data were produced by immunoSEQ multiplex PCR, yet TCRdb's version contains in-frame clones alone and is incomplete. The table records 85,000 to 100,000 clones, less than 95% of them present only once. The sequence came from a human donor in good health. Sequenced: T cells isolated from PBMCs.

The CDR3 bases are TGTGCTAGCAGCTTAGGATCAGGTGCCTACGAGCAGTACTTC. It specifies CASSLGSGAYEQYF. The rearrangement joins TRBV7-7 to TRBJ2-7, with unresolved D. CDR1 SSHAT and CDR2 FNYEAQ come from the germline V gene (reference sequence). CDR3 length equals 14 residues.